The rows below give T cell receptor beta chains drawn from one sample of a study of blood T cell repertoires in COVID-19. Generated by immunoSEQ multiplex PCR, the TCRdb table keeps only in-frame clones and is missing some. The sample includes 200,000 to 250,000 clones, about 90% of them seen just once. Sequencing was performed on peripheral blood. These receptors were collected from a woman aged 18-30 years who had recovered from COVID-19. Each CDR3 is given without its conserved first and last residue. The D gene is left open where the match is weak. Clone size is given for some rows only: seen once, a few or many times, or a class if the clone is expanded.

size	V	length	D	J	CDR3
.	TRBV7-2	11	.	TRBJ2-7	ASRQNQGYEQY
.	TRBV7-9	13	TRBD2	TRBJ2-1	ASSLAAGGFNEQF
.	TRBV11-2	13	.	TRBJ2-7	ASSPVYRERNEQY
.	TRBV4-1	12	.	TRBJ2-7	ASSQERVGDEQY
.	TRBV21-1	14	.	TRBJ2-3	ASSKGSGLLKDTQY
.	TRBV28	15	TRBD1	TRBJ2-7	ASSSLVQGAKAYEQY
.	TRBV29-1	12	TRBD1	TRBJ2-1	SVGRTGAYNEQF
.	TRBV7-6	12	.	TRBJ1-4	ASSLGGRDEKLF
.	TRBV19	13	.	TRBJ1-1	ASSIIAGGDTEAF
.	TRBV19	15	TRBD2	TRBJ2-3	ASSIVPPGGGTDTQY
few	TRBV4-2	12	.	TRBJ2-7	ASSQERGIREQY
.	TRBV15	13	.	TRBJ1-4	ATTWTAATNEKLF
.	TRBV25-1	13	TRBD2	TRBJ2-5	ASSLPRAGGETQY
.	TRBV13	14	TRBD2	TRBJ2-7	ASSPRTSGGTYEQY
.	TRBV6-5	12	.	TRBJ1-5	ASSYGESNQPQH
.	TRBV9	13	.	TRBJ1-6	ASSVEAQGGSPLH
.	TRBV19	12	.	TRBJ2-5	ASRGLEDQKTQY
.	TRBV21-1	14	.	TRBJ2-3	ASSKGTGGAWYTQY
.	TRBV3-1/TRBV3-2	11	TRBD2	TRBJ2-7	ASSEGLAGWQY
.	TRBV27	12	.	TRBJ1-1	ASSLWARNTEAF
.	TRBV10-3	14	TRBD2	TRBJ2-7	AISAPEDRGGYEQY
.	TRBV19	12	TRBD1	TRBJ2-7	ASSTRGLINEQY
.	TRBV5-4	13	TRBD1	TRBJ1-2	ASSLPQGATDGYT
.	TRBV9	13	TRBD1	TRBJ2-7	ASSSRPQGPYEQY
.	TRBV9	14	TRBD2	TRBJ2-1	ASSVTGTSGKNEQF
.	TRBV4-2	13	TRBD2	TRBJ2-7	ASSQDDLADYEQY
.	TRBV27	11	.	TRBJ2-7	ASSFEGPYEQY